This T cell receptor (beta chain) was sequenced in a study of cytomegalovirus exposure and HLA in healthy donors. This clone has just a few counts. Trimming took 0 bases from V and 2 from J, leaving 12 bases between them. This CDR3 contains 15 residues. Germline-derived CDR1 and CDR2 are SGDLS and YYNGEE. The PCR had 60 Vbeta and 13 Jbeta primers. Only in-frame clones appear in the TCRdb table, and some are missing; sequencing was by immunoSEQ multiplex PCR. The table shows 100,000 to 150,000 clones, with roughly 15% occurring only once. This sequence originates from a female donor in good health and CMV-seropositive. V is TRBV9 and J is TRBJ2-7, with D maybe TRBD2 (5 bases). Source material: PBMCs. The DNA for the CDR3 is TGTGCCAGCAGCGTAGCTGCGGGCGTTACCTACGAGCAGTACTTC. Translation gives CASSVAAGVTYEQYF.